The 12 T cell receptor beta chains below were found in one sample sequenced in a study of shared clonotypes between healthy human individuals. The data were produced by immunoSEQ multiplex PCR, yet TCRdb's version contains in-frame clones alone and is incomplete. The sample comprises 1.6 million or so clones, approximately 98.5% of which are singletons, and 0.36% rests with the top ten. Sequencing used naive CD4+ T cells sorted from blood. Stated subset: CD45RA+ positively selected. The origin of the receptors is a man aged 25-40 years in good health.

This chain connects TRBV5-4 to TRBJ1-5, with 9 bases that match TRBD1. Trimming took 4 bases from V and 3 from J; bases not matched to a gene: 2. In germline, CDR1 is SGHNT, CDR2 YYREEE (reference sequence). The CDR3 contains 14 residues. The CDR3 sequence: CASSRDRDNQPQHF. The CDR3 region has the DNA TGTGCCAGCAGCCGGGACAGGGACAATCAGCCCCAGCATTTT.

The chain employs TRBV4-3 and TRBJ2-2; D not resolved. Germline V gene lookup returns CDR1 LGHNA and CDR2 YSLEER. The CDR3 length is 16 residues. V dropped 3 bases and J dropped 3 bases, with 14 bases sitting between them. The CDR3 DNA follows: TGCGCCAGCAGCCACGAACTGGGGTTGGACACCGGGGAGCTGTTTTTT. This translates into CASSHELGLDTGELFF.

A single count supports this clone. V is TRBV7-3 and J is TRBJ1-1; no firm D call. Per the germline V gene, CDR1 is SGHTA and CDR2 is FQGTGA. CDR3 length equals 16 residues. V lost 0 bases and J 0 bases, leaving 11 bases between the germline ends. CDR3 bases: TGTGCCAGCAGCTTAACTCGCGGCAGCCTGAACACTGAAGCTTTCTTT. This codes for CASSLTRGSLNTEAFF.

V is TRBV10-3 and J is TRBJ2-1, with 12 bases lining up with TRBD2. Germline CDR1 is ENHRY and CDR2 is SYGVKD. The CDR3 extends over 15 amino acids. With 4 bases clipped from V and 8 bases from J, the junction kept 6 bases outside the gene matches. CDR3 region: CAISGATSGSYEQFF. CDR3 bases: TGTGCCATCAGTGGAGCGACTAGCGGGAGTTATGAGCAGTTCTTC.

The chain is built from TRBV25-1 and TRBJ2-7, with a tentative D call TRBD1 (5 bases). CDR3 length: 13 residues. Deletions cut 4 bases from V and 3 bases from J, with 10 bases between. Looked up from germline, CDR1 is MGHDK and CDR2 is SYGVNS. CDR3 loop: CASSGGLVYEQYF. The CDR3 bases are TGTGCCAGCAGTGGGGGCTTAGTCTACGAGCAGTACTTC.

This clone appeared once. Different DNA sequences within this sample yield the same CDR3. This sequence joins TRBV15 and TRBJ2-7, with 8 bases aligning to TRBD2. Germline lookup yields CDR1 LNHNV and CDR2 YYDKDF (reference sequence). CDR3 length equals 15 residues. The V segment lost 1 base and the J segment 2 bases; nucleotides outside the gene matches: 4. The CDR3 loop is CATSRAREGTYEQYF. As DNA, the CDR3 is TGTGCCACCAGCAGAGCCCGGGAGGGGACCTACGAGCAGTACTTC.

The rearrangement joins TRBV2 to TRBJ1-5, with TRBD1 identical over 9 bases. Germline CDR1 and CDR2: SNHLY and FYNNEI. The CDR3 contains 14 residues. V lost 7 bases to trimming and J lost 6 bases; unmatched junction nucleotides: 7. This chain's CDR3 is CASTRDRDSQPQHF. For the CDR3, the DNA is TGTGCCAGCACGAGGGACAGGGATAGTCAGCCCCAGCATTTT.

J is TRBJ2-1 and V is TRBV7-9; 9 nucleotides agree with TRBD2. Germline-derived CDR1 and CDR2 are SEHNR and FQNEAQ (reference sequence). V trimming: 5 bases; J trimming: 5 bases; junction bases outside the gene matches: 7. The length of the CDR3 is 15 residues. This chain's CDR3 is CASSISGTSNNEQFF. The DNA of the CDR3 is TGTGCCAGCAGCATATCCGGGACTAGCAACAATGAGCAGTTCTTC.

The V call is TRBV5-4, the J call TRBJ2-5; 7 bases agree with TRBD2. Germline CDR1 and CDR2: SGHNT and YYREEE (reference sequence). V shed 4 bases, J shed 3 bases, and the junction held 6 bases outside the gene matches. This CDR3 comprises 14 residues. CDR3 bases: TGTGCCAGCAGCACCGGGGGGAGTGAAGAGACCCAGTACTTC. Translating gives CASSTGGSEETQYF. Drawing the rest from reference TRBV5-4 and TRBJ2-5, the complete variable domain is ETGVTQSPTHLIKTRGQQVTLRCSSQSGHNTVSWYQQALGQGPQFIFQYYREEENGRGNFPPRFSGLQFPNYSSELNVNALELDDSALYLCASSTGGSEETQYFGPGTRLLVL.

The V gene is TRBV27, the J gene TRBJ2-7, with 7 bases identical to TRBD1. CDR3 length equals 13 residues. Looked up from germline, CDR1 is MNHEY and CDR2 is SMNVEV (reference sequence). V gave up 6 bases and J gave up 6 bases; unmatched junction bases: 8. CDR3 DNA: TGTGCCAGCAGGGAAATCCGACAGGGCGAGCAGTACTTC. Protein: CASREIRQGEQYF.

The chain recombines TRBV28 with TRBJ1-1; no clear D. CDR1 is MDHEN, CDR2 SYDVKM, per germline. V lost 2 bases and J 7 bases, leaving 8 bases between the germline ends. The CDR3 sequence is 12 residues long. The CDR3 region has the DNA TGTGCCAGCAGTTTAGCTACGGTTGAAGCTTTCTTT. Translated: CASSLATVEAFF.

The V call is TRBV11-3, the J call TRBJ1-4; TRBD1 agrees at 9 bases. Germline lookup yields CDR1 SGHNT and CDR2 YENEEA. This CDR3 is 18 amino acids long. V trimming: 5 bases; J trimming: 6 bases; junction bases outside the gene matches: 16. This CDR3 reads CASSPHRDRDALYEKLFF. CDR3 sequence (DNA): TGTGCCAGCAGCCCCCACCGGGACAGGGATGCCTTATATGAAAAACTGTTTTTT.